This T cell receptor (beta chain) appears in the sequencing data of a study of T cells in Graves' hyperthyroidism and ophthalmopathy. Study-wide context: The authors collected peripheral blood at initial diagnosis, before any treatment. Study outcomes and limitations: Blood shared most expanded thyroid clonotypes above 0.001. A model of 13 V-J features distinguished ophthalmopathy from stable hyperthyroidism.

This clonotype was observed a handful of times. The target antigen is unknown. The V gene lost 0 bases and the J gene lost 0 bases, with 15 bases spanning the gap. Looked up from germline, CDR1 is SGDLS and CDR2 is YYNGEE. This CDR3 spans 17 amino acids. Authors of the study amplified TCR beta CDR3 regions from RNA transcripts. Using the HTBI primer set, a first-round RT-PCR was run on the TCR CDR3. TCRdb re-derived calls from the multiplex PCR reads in MiXCR, one entry per CDR3 protein. Of about 420,000 distinct CDR3 sequences listed, less than 20% were seen once; the top ten hold approximately 8%. A lack of ophthalmopathy progression within 18 months defined stable Graves' hyperthyroidism.

The V gene is TRBV9, the J gene TRBJ2-5; the D is unclear. Sequenced material: blood. The sequence was collected from a woman aged 18-35 years with Graves' hyperthyroidism. In DNA form, the CDR3 reads TGTGCCAGCAGCGTAGGCGGCGGCCAAACGAACCAAGAGACCCAGTACTTC. Translating gives CASSVGGGQTNQETQYF.